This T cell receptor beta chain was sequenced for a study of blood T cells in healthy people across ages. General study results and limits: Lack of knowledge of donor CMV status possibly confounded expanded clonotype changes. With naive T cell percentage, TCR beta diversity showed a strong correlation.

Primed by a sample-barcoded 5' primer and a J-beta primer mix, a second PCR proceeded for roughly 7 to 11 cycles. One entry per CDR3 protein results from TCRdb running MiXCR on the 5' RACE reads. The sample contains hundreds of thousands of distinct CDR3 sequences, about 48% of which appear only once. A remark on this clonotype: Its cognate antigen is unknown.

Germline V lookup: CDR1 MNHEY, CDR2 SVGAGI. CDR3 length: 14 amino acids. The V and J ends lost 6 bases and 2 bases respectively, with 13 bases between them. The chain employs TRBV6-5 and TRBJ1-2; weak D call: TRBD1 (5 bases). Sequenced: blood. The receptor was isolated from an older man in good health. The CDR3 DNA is TGTGCCAGCAGAGAGAGCGGGACGAACTATGGCTACACCTTC. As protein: CASRESGTNYGYTF.